These 29 T cell receptor beta chains originate from one sample sequenced in a study of T cells after yellow fever vaccination. One entry per CDR3 protein, called by TCRdb with MiXCR from the 5' RACE reads. The sample has about 130,000 distinct CDR3 sequences, 7.4% seen once; the top ten hold roughly 2.5%. The input for sequencing was CD4+ T cells sorted from PBMCs, taken 10 days after the first yellow fever vaccination. These receptors all come from a man aged 18 to 29 who received the YFV17D yellow fever vaccine.

This clonotype was detected ten times or more. This chain links TRBV24-1 with TRBJ2-2; 10 nucleotides agree with TRBD1. Trimming took 9 bases from V and 6 from J; bases not matched to a gene: 6. There are 14 residues in the CDR3. Germline values: CDR1 KGHDR, CDR2 SFDVKD. The CDR3 nucleotides are TGTGCCACCCGGGACAGGGGTTTCGCCGGGGAGCTGTTTTTT. It specifies CATRDRGFAGELFF.

In its sample, this clonotype was seen many times. V and J are TRBV12-3 or TRBV12-4 and TRBJ2-3; D unclear. The CDR3 has 13 residues. V lost 1 base and J 7 bases, leaving 9 bases between the germline ends. The CDR3 here is CASSLDSQNTQYF. The DNA for the CDR3 is TGTGCCAGCAGTTTAGACAGCCAGAATACGCAGTATTTT.

This clonotype has at least ten counts. The J gene is TRBJ2-3, the V gene TRBV7-6; 10 bases are a match to TRBD2. The CDR3 loop spans 19 amino acids. Germline CDR1 is SGHVS and CDR2 is FNYEAQ. V was pared by 4 bases and J by 4 bases, with 17 bases of the junction left unmatched. The CDR3 loop reads CASSSSRIRSGGIPDTQYF. The CDR3 DNA reads TGTGCCAGCAGCTCGAGCCGGATTCGTAGCGGGGGGATACCAGATACGCAGTATTTT.

V usage is TRBV5-1 and J usage is TRBJ2-2, with 8 bases identical to TRBD1. The CDR3 contains 14 residues. Looked up from germline, CDR1 is SGHRS and CDR2 is YFSETQ. The ends lost 2 bases at V and 7 bases at J; junction bases unmatched: 4. The CDR3 nucleotides are TGCGCCAGCAGCTTCAGACAGGGGTTCGGGGAGCTGTTTTTT. This codes for CASSFRQGFGELFF.

This clonotype was observed at least ten times. The V gene is TRBV7-2, the J gene TRBJ1-2; no firm D call. V lost 2 bases and J 4 bases, leaving 11 bases between the germline ends. Germline CDR1 is SGHTA and CDR2 is FQGNSA. This CDR3 has 14 residues. The CDR3 spells CASSLSPVPYGYTF. CDR3 DNA sequence: TGTGCCAGCAGCTTAAGTCCGGTTCCCTATGGCTACACCTTC. The full variable domain, rest sourced from reference TRBV7-2 and TRBJ1-2, is GAGVSQSPSNKVTEKGKDVELRCDPISGHTALYWYRQSLGQGLEFLIYFQGNSAPDKSGLPSDRFSAERTGGSVSTLTIQRTQQEDSAVYLCASSLSPVPYGYTFGSGTRLTVV.

This clonotype has a count of ten or more. The chain joins TRBV12-3 or TRBV12-4 to TRBJ2-1; 9 bases align to TRBD1. Germline trimming cut 8 bases from V and 2 bases from J; bases unmatched to any gene: 7. This CDR3 has 15 residues. CDR3 in DNA: TGTGCCAGCGCACATTGGGACAGGGCCTACAATGAGCAGTTCTTC. Residues: CASAHWDRAYNEQFF.

V gene TRBV7-9 combines with J gene TRBJ2-3; 8 positions agree with TRBD1. Germline values: CDR1 SEHNR, CDR2 FQNEAQ (reference sequence). The CDR3 has 15 residues. V gave up 5 bases and J gave up 4 bases; unmatched junction bases: 8. The CDR3: CASSPWTGSADTQYF. DNA for the CDR3: TGTGCCAGCAGCCCGTGGACAGGGAGCGCAGATACGCAGTATTTT.

This clonotype appeared many times. This chain joins TRBV5-1 and TRBJ2-3, with unresolved D. The germline gives CDR1 SGHRS, CDR2 YFSETQ. The CDR3 has 12 amino acids. V lost 5 bases to trimming and J lost 0 bases, with 4 bases between them. The CDR3 DNA follows: TGCGCCAGCAGGCCCAGCACAGATACGCAGTATTTT. Its protein is CASRPSTDTQYF.

Ten or more counts support this clonotype. This sequence joins TRBV6-7 and TRBJ1-1; 7 nucleotides line up with TRBD1. TRBV6-7 is annotated as an ORF whose role is uncertain. V lost 8 bases to trimming and J lost 4 bases; unmatched junction nucleotides: 7. CDR3 length: 13 residues. The CDR3 here is CASDREIGTEAFF. CDR3 DNA: TGTGCCAGCGACAGGGAGATAGGCACTGAAGCTTTCTTT.

This clonotype was detected ten times or more. V gene TRBV12-3 or TRBV12-4 combines with J gene TRBJ1-6, with D hard to call. The CDR3 consists of 14 residues. V lost 4 bases and J lost 4, with 8 bases in between. The CDR3: CASSSPGYNSPLHF. In nucleotides, the CDR3 is TGTGCCAGCAGTTCCCCGGGTTATAATTCACCCCTCCACTTT.

Only a few counts were recorded for this clonotype. The chain is built from TRBV7-2 and TRBJ2-5, with D possibly matching TRBD2 (5 bases). Germline V gene lookup returns CDR1 SGHTA and CDR2 FQGNSA. The CDR3 has 17 amino acids. The germline V and J ends were trimmed by 3 bases and 4 bases, with 21 bases remaining between them. The CDR3 nucleotides read TGTGCCAGCAGCTTTAGGGTTGCTTCACGGGGTCTAGAGACCCAGTACTTC. Protein sequence: CASSFRVASRGLETQYF. Drawing the rest from reference TRBV7-2 and TRBJ2-5, the complete variable domain is GAGVSQSPSNKVTEKGKDVELRCDPISGHTALYWYRQSLGQGLEFLIYFQGNSAPDKSGLPSDRFSAERTGGSVSTLTIQRTQQEDSAVYLCASSFRVASRGLETQYFGPGTRLLVL.

At least ten counts were recorded for this clonotype. The gene calls are TRBV2 and TRBJ2-2; 10 bases are shared with TRBD1. The V gene end was trimmed by 8 bases and the J gene end by 3 bases; junction bases not matched to a gene: 3. Looked up from germline, CDR1 is SNHLY and CDR2 is FYNNEI. This CDR3 spans 14 amino acids. CDR3 loop: CASGGTGDTGELFF. Written as DNA, the CDR3 is TGTGCCAGCGGGGGGACAGGGGACACCGGGGAGCTGTTTTTT.

This clonotype was seen only a few times. The gene calls are TRBV15 and TRBJ2-7; D is ambiguous. The length of the CDR3 is 12 residues. V was shortened by 3 bases and J by 3 bases, with 6 bases between the two germline ends. Germline values: CDR1 LNHNV, CDR2 YYDKDF (reference sequence). The CDR3 nucleotides are TGTGCCACCAGCAGCGGTTACTACGAGCAGTACGTC. This sequence encodes CATSSGYYEQYV.

There are many counts of this clonotype. The chain uses TRBV5-1 and TRBJ2-3, with 8 bases that match TRBD1. In germline, CDR1 is SGHRS, CDR2 YFSETQ. The CDR3 totals 15 residues. With 2 bases clipped from V and 5 bases from J, the junction kept 7 bases outside the gene matches. The CDR3, as DNA: TGCGCCAGCAGCTTCCAACAGGGGGGAGGAGATACGCAGTATTTT. It translates to CASSFQQGGGDTQYF. The whole variable domain, remainder taken from reference TRBV5-1 and TRBJ2-3, is KAGVTQTPRYLIKTRGQQVTLSCSPISGHRSVSWYQQTPGQGLQFLFEYFSETQRNKGNFPGRFSGRQFSNSRSEMNVSTLELGDSALYLCASSFQQGGGDTQYFGPGTRLTVL.

The chain couples TRBV7-2 to TRBJ1-1, with a possible D match to TRBD1 (6 bases). Trimming removed 3 bases from V and 4 bases from J, with 18 bases in between. This CDR3 spans 16 amino acids. The germline V gene encodes CDR1 SGHTA and CDR2 FQGNSA. CDR3 DNA: TGTGCCAGCAGCTTCGGCCTCGGGAGGGGGAGCACTGAAGCTTTCTTT. Protein product: CASSFGLGRGSTEAFF.

Details on this clonotype: One junction end disagrees with the germline gene, perhaps due to a read error. J is TRBJ1-6 and V is TRBV3-1, with D perhaps TRBD1 (5 bases). The CDR3 has 15 residues. Germline V gene sequence: CDR1 LGHDT, CDR2 YNNKEL (reference sequence). CDR3 loop: CATSQAPQANSPLHF. The CDR3 coding sequence is TGTGCCACCAGCCAAGCGCCACAGGCTAATTCACCCCTCCACTTT. Full variable domain (missing parts from reference TRBV3-1 and TRBJ1-6): DTAVSQTPKYLVTQMGNDKSIKCEQNLGHDTMYWYKQDSKKFLKIMFSYNNKELIINETVPNRFSPKSPDKAHLNLHINSLELGDSAVYFCATSQAPQANSPLHFGNGTRLTVT.

This clonotype was found many times. This chain connects TRBV30 to TRBJ2-2, with D unresolved. V lost 0 bases and J 10 bases, leaving 12 bases between the germline ends. CDR3 length: 13 residues. The V gene's germline CDR1 is GTSNPN and CDR2 SVGIG (reference sequence). The CDR3 protein is CAWSVDLLLELFF. The CDR3 DNA follows: TGTGCCTGGAGTGTAGATTTACTCCTGGAGCTGTTTTTT.

At least ten counts were recorded for this clonotype. J is TRBJ2-5 and V is TRBV20-1; 9 bases fit TRBD2. J gave up 0 bases and V 1 base, and 0 bases lay outside the gene matches. This CDR3 has 14 amino acids. Per germline, CDR1 DFQATT and CDR2 SNEGSKA (reference sequence). In DNA, the CDR3 is TGCAGTGCTAGAGGACTAGCGGACCAAGAGACCCAGTACTTC. This codes for CSARGLADQETQYF.

Many counts were recorded for this clonotype. The V call is TRBV5-1, the J call TRBJ2-1; the D gene is possibly TRBD1 (7 bases). Between the trimmed V and J ends, which lost 3 bases and 12 bases, there was a span of 25 bases. This CDR3 is built from 16 residues. Germline V lookup: CDR1 SGHRS, CDR2 YFSETQ. The CDR3 loop reads CASSSVQGTAQGGQFF. The DNA of the CDR3 is TGCGCCAGCAGCTCTGTACAGGGAACCGCGCAGGGGGGGCAGTTCTTC.

This clonotype was seen repeatedly, ten times or more. This rearrangement joins TRBV20-1 to TRBJ1-5, with D possibly being TRBD1 (5 bases). Germline lookup yields CDR1 DFQATT and CDR2 SNEGSKA (reference sequence). Trimming removed 3 bases at V and 2 bases at J, with 14 bases between. The CDR3 runs 15 residues. The CDR3 here is CSASSQVLGNQPQHF. DNA for the CDR3: TGCAGTGCTAGCTCACAGGTTTTGGGCAATCAGCCCCAGCATTTT.

The J gene is TRBJ2-2, the V gene TRBV5-4; D gene uncertain. The germline V and J ends were trimmed by 0 bases and 10 bases, with 4 bases remaining between them. Germline V lookup: CDR1 SGHNT, CDR2 YYREEE (reference sequence). The CDR3 spans 11 residues. CDR3: CASSLGLELFF. As DNA, the CDR3 is TGTGCCAGCAGCTTGGGTCTGGAGCTGTTTTTT.

This clonotype appeared many times. The chain joins TRBV12-3 or TRBV12-4 to TRBJ2-4; D is uncertain. The CDR3 is made up of 14 amino acids. The V gene lost 5 bases and the J gene lost 0 bases, with 8 bases spanning the gap. The chain's CDR3 is CASSASLAKNIQYF. The CDR3, as DNA: TGTGCCAGCAGTGCTTCGCTAGCCAAAAACATTCAGTACTTC.

This clonotype has a count of ten or more. The chain recombines TRBV12-3 or TRBV12-4 with TRBJ2-2; tentative D call: TRBD2 (6 bases). The ends were cut back, 1 base at V and 4 bases at J, with 10 bases in the middle. This CDR3 comprises 15 residues. The CDR3 DNA reads TGTGCCAGCAGTTTAGGGAGGGCAAGCACCGGGGAGCTGTTTTTT. It specifies CASSLGRASTGELFF.

This clonotype was recorded many times. In DNA, the CDR3 is TGTGCCAGCAGCCGGATGTTGTTGACGGGGGGAGGGGAGACCCAGTACTTC. Translation gives CASSRMLLTGGGETQYF. This chain joins TRBV7-2 and TRBJ2-5; TRBD2 agrees at 7 bases. The CDR3 is 17 amino acids. From germline, CDR1 is SGHTA and CDR2 FQGNSA. Losses at the gene ends were 5 bases for V and 5 bases for J; bases not matched to a gene: 17. The entire variable domain, with the rest obtained from reference TRBV7-2 and TRBJ2-5, is as follows: GAGVSQSPSNKVTEKGKDVELRCDPISGHTALYWYRQSLGQGLEFLIYFQGNSAPDKSGLPSDRFSAERTGGSVSTLTIQRTQQEDSAVYLCASSRMLLTGGGETQYFGPGTRLLVL.

This sequence joins TRBV5-5 and TRBJ2-7; 8 bases are a match to TRBD1. This CDR3 region has 14 residues. V was clipped by 4 bases and J by 4 bases; unmatched bases: 7. Germline CDR1 reads SGHKS; CDR2 reads YYEKEE (reference sequence). CDR3 sequence: CASSRGQGAYEQYF. The CDR3 bases are TGTGCCAGCAGCCGGGGGCAGGGGGCTTACGAGCAGTACTTC.

This clonotype occurred many times. V gene TRBV5-5 combines with J gene TRBJ1-1; D call uncertain. The germline V gene encodes CDR1 SGHKS and CDR2 YYEKEE (reference sequence). This CDR3 has 14 residues. Trimming removed 0 bases from V and 2 bases from J, with 8 bases in between. The chain's CDR3 is CASSLVGRNTEAFF. Written as DNA, the CDR3 is TGTGCCAGCAGCTTGGTTGGTCGAAACACTGAAGCTTTCTTT.

Only a few counts were recorded for this clonotype. The rearrangement joins TRBV4-1 to TRBJ1-1, with D tentatively TRBD1 (6 bases). The CDR3 has 15 residues. Germline V gene data show CDR1 as MGHRA and CDR2 as YSYEKL. Trimming took 4 bases from V and 0 from J, leaving 12 bases between them. CDR3 residues: CASSRATGLNTEAFF. In DNA, the CDR3 is TGCGCCAGCAGCCGAGCGACAGGCCTGAACACTGAAGCTTTCTTT.

This clonotype was picked up many times. This chain links TRBV5-6 with TRBJ2-5; D remains unclear. The CDR3 consists of 11 residues. CDR1 is SGHDT, CDR2 YYEEEE, per germline. V lost 3 bases, J lost 4 bases, and 4 bases lay in between. The chain's CDR3 is CASSSRETQYF. The DNA for the CDR3 is TGTGCCAGCAGCTCTCGAGAGACCCAGTACTTC.

This clonotype came up many times. The junction departs from the called germline gene at one end, perhaps through a read error. The rearrangement uses TRBV7-9 and TRBJ2-7; D is possibly TRBD1 or TRBD2 (5 bases each). Germline V CDR1 and CDR2: SEHNR, FQNEAQ (reference sequence). The CDR3 loop spans 11 amino acids. CDR3 sequence (DNA): TGTGCCAGCAGATTCGAGGGGCGCTTGAACTTC. Its protein product is CASRFEGRLNF.